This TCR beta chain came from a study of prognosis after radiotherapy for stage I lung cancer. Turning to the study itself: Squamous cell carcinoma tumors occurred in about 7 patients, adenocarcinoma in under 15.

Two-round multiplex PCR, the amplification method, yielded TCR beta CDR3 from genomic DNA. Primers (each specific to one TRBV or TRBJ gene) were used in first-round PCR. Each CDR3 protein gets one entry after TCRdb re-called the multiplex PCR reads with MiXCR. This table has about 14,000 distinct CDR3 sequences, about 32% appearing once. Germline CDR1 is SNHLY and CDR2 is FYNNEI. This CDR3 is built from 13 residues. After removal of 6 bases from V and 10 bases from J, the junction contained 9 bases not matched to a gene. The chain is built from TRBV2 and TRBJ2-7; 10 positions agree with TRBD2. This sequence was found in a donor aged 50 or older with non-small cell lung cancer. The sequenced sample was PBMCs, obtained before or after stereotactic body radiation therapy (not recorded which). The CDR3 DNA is TGTGCCAGCAGCGAGCGGGAGGGCTACTATCAGTACTTC. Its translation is CASSEREGYYQYF.